The entry that follows covers one TCR beta chain sequence. RNA was extracted with the RNeasy kit, and a quantity of about 0.45 to 1 ug was reverse transcribed using random hexamers. From the immunoSEQ multiplex PCR reads, TCRdb called clonotypes with MiXCR, one entry per CDR3 protein. The data hold some 300,000 distinct CDR3 sequences, with about 89% observed a single time. The data originate from a study of CD8 T cells in Susac syndrome. Germline V lookup: CDR1 SGHRS, CDR2 YFSETQ. V lost 1 base and J 0 bases, leaving 5 bases between the germline ends. The CDR3 spans 13 residues. V gene TRBV5-1 combines with J gene TRBJ2-7; no definite D call. Sequencing was done on a sample of CD8+ T cells from PBMCs. The TCR originated in a human donor with multiple sclerosis. CDR3 bases: TGCGCCAGCAGCTTGCCCGACTCCTACGAGCAGTACTTC. Protein product: CASSLPDSYEQYF.